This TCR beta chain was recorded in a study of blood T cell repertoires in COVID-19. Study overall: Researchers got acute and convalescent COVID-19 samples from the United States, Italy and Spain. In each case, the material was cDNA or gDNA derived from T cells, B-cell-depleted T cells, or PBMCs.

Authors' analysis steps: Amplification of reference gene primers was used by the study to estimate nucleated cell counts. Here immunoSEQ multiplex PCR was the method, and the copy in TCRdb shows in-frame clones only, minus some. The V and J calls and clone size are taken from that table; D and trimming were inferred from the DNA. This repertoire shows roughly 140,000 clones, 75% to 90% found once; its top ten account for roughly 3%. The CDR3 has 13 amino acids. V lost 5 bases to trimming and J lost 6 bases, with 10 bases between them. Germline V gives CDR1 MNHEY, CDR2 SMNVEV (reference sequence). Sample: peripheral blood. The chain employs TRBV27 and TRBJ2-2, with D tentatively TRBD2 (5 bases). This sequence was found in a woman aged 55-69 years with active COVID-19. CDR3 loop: CASSPARAGELFF. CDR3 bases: TGTGCCAGCAGTCCCGCGCGGGCCGGGGAGCTGTTTTTT.